This T cell receptor (beta chain) is drawn from a study of T-cell reconstitution after alpha-beta-depleted transplantation in children. With 2 bases removed from V and 1 base from J, the gap between germline ends came to 11 bases. The CDR3 is 15 residues long. CDR1 is SNHLY, CDR2 FYNNEI, per germline. The TCRbeta library incorporated unique molecular identifiers. Each CDR3 protein gets one entry after TCRdb re-called the PCR reads with MiXCR. This table holds hundreds of thousands of distinct CDR3 sequences, under 30% found once. The chain is built from TRBV2 and TRBJ2-5, with D possibly TRBD1 on 6 matching bases. The TCR originated in a female patient between 2 and 10 years old who had a stem cell transplant for congenital amegakaryocytic thrombocytopenia, so the T cells may come from the graft donor. Sequencing was performed on PBMCs, mostly from graft donor cells, taken 360 days after TCRalphabeta/CD19-depleted stem cell transplant. The CDR3 DNA sequence: TGTGCCAGCAGTGAATTGCAGGGGCCCCAAGAGACCCAGTACTTC. This encodes CASSELQGPQETQYF.